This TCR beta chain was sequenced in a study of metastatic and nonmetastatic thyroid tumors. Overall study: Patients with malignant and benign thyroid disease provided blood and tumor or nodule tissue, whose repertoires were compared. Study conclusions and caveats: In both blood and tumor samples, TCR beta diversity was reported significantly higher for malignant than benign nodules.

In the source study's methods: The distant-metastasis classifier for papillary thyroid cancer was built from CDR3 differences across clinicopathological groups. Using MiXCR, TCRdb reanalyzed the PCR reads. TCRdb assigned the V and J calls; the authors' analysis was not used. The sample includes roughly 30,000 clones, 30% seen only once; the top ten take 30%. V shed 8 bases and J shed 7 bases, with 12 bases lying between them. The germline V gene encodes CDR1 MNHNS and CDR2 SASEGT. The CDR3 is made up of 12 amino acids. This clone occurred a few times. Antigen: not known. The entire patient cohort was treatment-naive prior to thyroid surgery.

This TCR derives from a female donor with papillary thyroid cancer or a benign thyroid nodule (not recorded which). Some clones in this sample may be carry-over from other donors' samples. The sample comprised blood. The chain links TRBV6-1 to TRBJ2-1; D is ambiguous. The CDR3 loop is CASHSWRNEQFF. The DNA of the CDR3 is TGTGCCAGCCACTCCTGGAGAAATGAGCAGTTCTTC.